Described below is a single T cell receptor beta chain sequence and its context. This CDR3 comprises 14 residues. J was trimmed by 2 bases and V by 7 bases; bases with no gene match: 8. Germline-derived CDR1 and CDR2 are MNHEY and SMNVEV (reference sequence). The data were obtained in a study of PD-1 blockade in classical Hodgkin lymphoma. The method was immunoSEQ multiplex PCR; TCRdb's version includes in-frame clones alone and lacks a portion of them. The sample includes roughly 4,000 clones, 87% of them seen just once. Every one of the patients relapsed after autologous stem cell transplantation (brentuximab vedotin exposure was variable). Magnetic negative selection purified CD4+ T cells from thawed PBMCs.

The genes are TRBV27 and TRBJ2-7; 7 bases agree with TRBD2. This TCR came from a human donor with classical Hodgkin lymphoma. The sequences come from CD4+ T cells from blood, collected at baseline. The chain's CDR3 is CASTRGDYPYEQYF. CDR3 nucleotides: TGTGCCAGCACACGGGGGGACTATCCCTACGAGCAGTACTTC.